Listed below are T cell receptor beta chains from one sample, sequenced in a study of control samples from healthy donors and cancer patients. Clones were sequenced by immunoSEQ multiplex PCR, and TCRdb holds only the in-frame ones, with some missing. This table has over 150,000 clones, about 94% appearing once. The sample taken for sequencing was PBMCs. The receptor source for this set is a man aged 60 to 75 with colorectal cancer. The CDR3 runs from the conserved cysteine through the conserved F or W.

v_call: TRBV7-2
j_call: TRBJ2-5
cdr3_aa: CASSLASGGAQETQYF

v_call: TRBV6-5
j_call: TRBJ2-5
cdr3_aa: CASSSTSGGEETQYF

v_call: TRBV9
j_call: TRBJ1-2
cdr3_aa: CASSESPGGGSSGYTF

v_call: TRBV7-2
j_call: TRBJ2-7
cdr3_aa: CASSLAGGDIYEQYF

v_call: TRBV18
j_call: TRBJ2-5
cdr3_aa: CASSPLTGQETQYF

v_call: TRBV6-5
j_call: TRBJ2-1
cdr3_aa: CASSLQGNEQFF

v_call: TRBV19
j_call: TRBJ1-2
cdr3_aa: CASSIEGVNYGYTF

v_call: TRBV6-5
j_call: TRBJ1-1
cdr3_aa: CASSWRAPADTEAFF

v_call: TRBV6-2/TRBV6-3
j_call: TRBJ2-3
cdr3_aa: CASSWGTSVDTQYF

v_call: TRBV6-5
j_call: TRBJ2-3
cdr3_aa: CASSYSTGGYADTQYF

v_call: TRBV4-1
j_call: TRBJ2-1
cdr3_aa: CASSQVGYNEQFF

v_call: TRBV5-1
j_call: TRBJ2-7
cdr3_aa: CASSLEGLAYEQYF

v_call: TRBV5-8
j_call: TRBJ2-7
cdr3_aa: CASSLAQGAIEQYF

v_call: TRBV6-5
j_call: TRBJ2-7
cdr3_aa: CASSYGGGHYEQYF

v_call: TRBV19
j_call: TRBJ2-3
cdr3_aa: CASSEGGNTDTQYF

v_call: TRBV4-1
j_call: TRBJ1-1
cdr3_aa: CASSSRTGEMSNTEAFF

v_call: TRBV10-3
j_call: TRBJ1-3
cdr3_aa: CAIDNGLSGNTIYF

v_call: TRBV5-8
j_call: TRBJ1-5
cdr3_aa: CASRQGGMILPQHF

v_call: TRBV19
j_call: TRBJ2-5
cdr3_aa: CASSTQGAQRETQYF

v_call: TRBV4-1
j_call: TRBJ1-6
cdr3_aa: CASSPWPTGNRPPLHF

v_call: TRBV28
j_call: TRBJ1-5
cdr3_aa: CASSSLGDVNQPQHF

v_call: TRBV12-3/TRBV12-4
j_call: TRBJ2-1
cdr3_aa: CASSPDWNEQFF

v_call: TRBV2
j_call: TRBJ2-6
cdr3_aa: CASSETGANVLTF

v_call: TRBV11-3
j_call: TRBJ2-2
cdr3_aa: CASSLTENTGELFF

v_call: TRBV18
j_call: TRBJ1-1
cdr3_aa: CASSQTSQGGKEAFF

v_call: TRBV19
j_call: TRBJ1-1
cdr3_aa: CASSIGARSSTEAFF

v_call: TRBV5-1
j_call: TRBJ2-3
cdr3_aa: CASTPGVSTDTQYF

v_call: TRBV29-1
j_call: TRBJ1-1
cdr3_aa: CSVVGRNTEAFF

v_call: TRBV20-1
j_call: TRBJ2-3
cdr3_aa: CSVQRVDTQYF

v_call: TRBV2
j_call: TRBJ1-2
cdr3_aa: CASSEVRGARGYTF

v_call: TRBV28
j_call: TRBJ1-1
cdr3_aa: CASSFASRLATEAFF

v_call: TRBV11-2
j_call: TRBJ1-1
cdr3_aa: CASSPGTGHTEAFF

v_call: TRBV23-1
j_call: TRBJ2-7
cdr3_aa: CASSHRGGAKYEQYF

v_call: TRBV3-1/TRBV3-2
j_call: TRBJ1-1
cdr3_aa: CASSLGQGTEAFF

v_call: TRBV14
j_call: TRBJ1-1
cdr3_aa: CASSPTGAGNTEAFF

v_call: TRBV18
j_call: TRBJ1-2
cdr3_aa: CASSSRTGASPIYGYTF

v_call: TRBV7-4
j_call: TRBJ2-3
cdr3_aa: CAKAGLGDTSTDTQYF